A single sample gave rise to the 8 T cell receptor beta chains below, sequenced in a study of patients and donors after allogeneic stem cell transplantation (dated by TCRdb to the early 2020s). To prepare the library, RT-PCR was applied. The sample was run on a NextSeq 550. TCRdb reran the public reads through fastp at Q25 and MiXCR, keeping productive beta chains. CDR3 protein sequences are deduplicated, and each keeps its most common genes and DNA. The sample table lists fewer than 180,000 distinct CDR3 sequences, about two fifths of them with a count of one. The ten largest clonotypes hold around 50% of the sample. Sequences were obtained from blood, either unsorted or a sorted T cell fraction (not recorded which). The source of these receptors is a human donor who was either an allogeneic HSCT recipient or a stem cell or donor lymphocyte infusion donor (not recorded which). It is not recorded whose cells these are; they may come from a transplant donor.

This clonotype was recorded a few times. The rearrangement joins TRBV12-3 or TRBV12-4 to TRBJ1-3; D not certain. The CDR3 extends over 14 amino acids. Trimming pared 3 bases from V and 4 bases from J, leaving 10 bases between. The CDR3 DNA reads TGTGCCAGCAGTTTCCCCGGGTACGGAAACACCATATATTTT. It specifies CASSFPGYGNTIYF.

The gene calls are TRBV4-3 and TRBJ1-2; tentatively, D is TRBD1 (5 bases). The V end lost 0 bases, the J end lost 4 bases, and 12 bases lay between the germline ends. This CDR3 comprises 15 residues. Germline V lookup: CDR1 LGHNA, CDR2 YSLEER. In nucleotides, the CDR3 is TGCGCCAGCAGCCAAGATCGCGGCAGGGTCTATGGCTACACCTTC. Protein: CASSQDRGRVYGYTF.

This chain links TRBV21-1 with TRBJ2-1. TRBV21-1 corresponds to a pseudogene. There are 13 residues in the CDR3. CDR3 nucleotide sequence: TGTGCTACTGGGGTGGAGTTTATAGATGAGCAGTTCTTC. Amino acids: CATGVEFIDEQFF.

There are many counts of this clonotype. The V call is TRBV6-5, the J call TRBJ1-6; 9 bases are a match to TRBD1. Trimming at V came to 11 bases and at J to 10 bases, leaving 6 bases not matched to a gene. The CDR3 extends over 12 amino acids. Germline CDR1 MNHEY, CDR2 SVGAGI. CDR3 DNA sequence: TGTGCCGGCGGACAGGGGAGGTCACCCCTCCACTTT. Translated: CAGGQGRSPLHF.

The chain recombines TRBV6-5 with TRBJ1-6; D is uncertain. CDR1 and CDR2 from the germline V gene are MNHEY and SVGAGI. Between the trimmed V and J ends, which lost 3 bases and 9 bases, there was a span of 12 bases. The CDR3 has 14 residues. The CDR3 here is CASSYTVQVSPLHF. In DNA form, the CDR3 reads TGTGCCAGCAGTTATACAGTTCAGGTTTCACCCCTCCACTTT.

This clonotype was recorded a few times. The chain uses TRBV12-3 or TRBV12-4 and TRBJ1-2; 10 bases map to TRBD1. The junction had 7 bases not matched to a gene; V was cut back by 4 bases and J by 5 bases. The CDR3 runs 15 residues. CDR3 residues: CASSSTGTGVYGYTF. In DNA form, the CDR3 reads TGTGCCAGCAGTTCAACCGGGACAGGGGTGTATGGCTACACCTTC.

There are a few counts of this clonotype. The chain couples TRBV20-1 to TRBJ2-1, with unresolved D. Germline V gives CDR1 DFQATT, CDR2 SNEGSKA (reference sequence). CDR3 length: 14 amino acids. Trimming took off 0 bases at V and 9 bases at J, with 15 bases between the two ends. The CDR3 nucleotides read TGCAGTGCTAGAGAGATTAGCTTCGGACCTGAGCAGTTCTTC. Amino acid sequence: CSAREISFGPEQFF.

The sample holds a few counts of this clonotype. This rearrangement joins TRBV29-1 to TRBJ2-4, with a possible D match to TRBD2 (5 bases). V was clipped by 6 bases and J by 8 bases, with 11 bases between them. Germline V gene lookup returns CDR1 SQVTM and CDR2 ANQGSEA. The CDR3 is 11 residues long. The CDR3 loop reads CSVGTRDIQYF. CDR3 DNA sequence: TGCAGCGTGGGAACTAGGGACATTCAGTACTTC.